This T cell receptor (beta chain) came from a study of molecular identifiers for immune sequencing clone quantification. Libraries of bulk TCR were made by previously described methods (with listed TCR primers). Using its own MiXCR run on the PCR reads, TCRdb lists one record per CDR3 protein. The repertoire holds about half a million distinct CDR3 sequences, about a fifth seen once, with roughly 0.81% in the top ten. Remarks on this clonotype: Antigen specificity is unknown.

Study-wide results and limits: Whereas naive cells kept under 1% of molecules in clones above 20 RNA copies, such clones held over 98% in effectors.

Between the trimmed V and J ends, which lost 6 bases and 5 bases, there was a span of 16 bases. In germline, CDR1 is MGHDK, CDR2 SYGVNS. CDR3 length equals 14 residues. The V gene is TRBV25-1, the J gene TRBJ2-5; no clear D gene. The clonotype comes from a human donor in good health. Some libraries in this study had Jurkat cell RNA spiked in. Sequenced sample: naive CD8+ T cells from blood, with Jurkat cell RNA spiked in. Subset specified: FACS-sorted CD8+CD4-CCR7+CD45RA+ naive T cells. The CDR3 loop reads CASSHRADGETQYF. The CDR3 DNA reads TGTGCCAGCAGCCACCGTGCGGACGGGGAGACCCAGTACTTC.